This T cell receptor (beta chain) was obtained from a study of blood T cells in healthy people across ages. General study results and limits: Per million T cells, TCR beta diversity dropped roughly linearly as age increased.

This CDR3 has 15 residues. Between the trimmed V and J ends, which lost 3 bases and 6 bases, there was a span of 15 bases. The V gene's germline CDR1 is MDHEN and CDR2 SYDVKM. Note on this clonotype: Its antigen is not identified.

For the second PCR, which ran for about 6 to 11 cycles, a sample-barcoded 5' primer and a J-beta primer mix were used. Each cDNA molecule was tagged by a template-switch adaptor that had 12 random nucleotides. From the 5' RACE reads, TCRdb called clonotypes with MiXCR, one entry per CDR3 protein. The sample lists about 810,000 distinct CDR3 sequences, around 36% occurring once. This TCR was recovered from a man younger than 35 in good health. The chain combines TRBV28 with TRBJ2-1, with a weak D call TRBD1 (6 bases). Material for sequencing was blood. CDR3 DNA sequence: TGTGCCAGCAGTTTGGGACAAAAGGCGGGCAATGAGCAGTTCTTC. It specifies CASSLGQKAGNEQFF.